Included here is one T cell receptor (beta chain) sequence, with context. Original processing notes: How many nucleated cells were present was estimated from reference gene primer amplification. TCRdb's copy holds only in-frame clones and misses some; the assay was immunoSEQ multiplex PCR. Clone size and V and J calls were adopted from that table, with D and trimming inferred from the DNA. This table has about 110,000 clones, 70% to 90% appearing once. The record originates from a study of blood T cell repertoires in COVID-19. Study details: PBMCs, B-cell-depleted T cells, or T cells were the source of the cDNA or gDNA that made up the material.

The germline V gene encodes CDR1 MDHEN and CDR2 SYDVKM. The CDR3 has 16 amino acids. The ends were cut back, 3 bases at V and 0 bases at J, with 14 bases in the middle. The rearrangement joins TRBV28 to TRBJ1-2, with a possible D match to TRBD1 (5 bases). The sample was peripheral blood. The receptor's source is a man aged 40-49 years with active or convalescent COVID-19. As DNA, the CDR3 is TGTGCCAGCAGTTTCCCCACAGGAGCCTCTAACTATGGCTACACCTTC. The encoded protein is CASSFPTGASNYGYTF.